One and the same sample provided the 29 T cell receptor beta chains below, sequenced in a study of CD8 T cells in Susac syndrome. Reverse transcription of roughly 0.5 to 1 ug RNA was performed with random hexamers. TCRdb re-derived calls from the immunoSEQ multiplex PCR reads in MiXCR, one entry per CDR3 protein. Of around 150,000 distinct CDR3 sequences listed, about 93% were seen once; the top ten hold around 0.14%. Sequenced material: CD4+ T cells from PBMCs. These TCRs come from a human donor in good health.

The genes are TRBV2 and TRBJ1-6; D gene ambiguous. Trimming cost V 4 bases and J 7 bases, with 11 bases left between them. The CDR3 has 14 residues. Germline lookup yields CDR1 SNHLY and CDR2 FYNNEI. DNA for the CDR3: TGTGCCAGCAGTGTCGGCATGGGCAATTCACCCCTCCACTTT. Encoded protein: CASSVGMGNSPLHF.

The chain uses TRBV7-9 and TRBJ2-5; D ambiguous. The germline CDR1 and CDR2 sequences are SEHNR and FQNEAQ (reference sequence). Between the trimmed V and J ends, which lost 5 bases and 2 bases, there was a span of 12 bases. The CDR3 spans 14 residues. DNA for the CDR3: TGTGCCAGCAGCCCAGTAGAGTTACAAGAGACCCAGTACTTC. Amino acid sequence: CASSPVELQETQYF.

The chain links TRBV30 to TRBJ1-1; D ambiguous. V dropped 1 base and J dropped 1 base, with 7 bases sitting between them. The CDR3 has 13 amino acids. Germline V gene lookup returns CDR1 GTSNPN and CDR2 SVGIG (reference sequence). CDR3 protein: CAWSGNGNTEAFF. CDR3 sequence (DNA): TGTGCCTGGAGTGGGAACGGGAACACTGAAGCTTTCTTT.

The chain couples TRBV5-1 to TRBJ2-7; 8 bases are shared with TRBD2. This CDR3 comprises 15 residues. Trimming cost V 3 bases and J 6 bases; bases outside gene matches: 11. Germline lookup yields CDR1 SGHRS and CDR2 YFSETQ. The CDR3 loop is CASSSVGGGIGEQYF. The CDR3 DNA reads as TGCGCCAGCAGCTCCGTAGGCGGGGGGATCGGCGAGCAGTACTTC.

V and J are TRBV9 and TRBJ2-7; 10 bases are a match to TRBD1. The V gene end was trimmed by 4 bases and the J gene end by 6 bases; junction bases not matched to a gene: 4. CDR3 length: 13 residues. Germline assignment: CDR1 SGDLS and CDR2 YYNGEE. This CDR3 is CASSNRDRGEQYF. The CDR3 bases are TGTGCCAGCAGCAACCGGGACAGGGGCGAGCAGTACTTC.

This chain uses TRBV20-1 with TRBJ2-1; a weak D match, TRBD1 (6 bases). The CDR3 runs 13 residues. Trimming took off 5 bases at V and 3 bases at J, with 11 bases between the two ends. CDR1 and CDR2 (germline): DFQATT, SNEGSKA (reference sequence). The CDR3 loop is CSAEVRGYNEQFF. CDR3 nucleotide sequence: TGCAGTGCTGAGGTCAGGGGCTACAATGAGCAGTTCTTC.

This chain links TRBV4-2 with TRBJ2-3; a weak D match, TRBD2 (5 bases). CDR3 length: 13 amino acids. Germline V gene lookup returns CDR1 LGHNA and CDR2 YNFKEQ. V gave up 3 bases and J gave up 6 bases, with 10 bases separating them. The DNA of the CDR3 is TGTGCCAGCAGCCAGAGGGCCGGCGATACGCAGTATTTT. Translating gives CASSQRAGDTQYF.

The rearrangement links TRBV6-5 to TRBJ2-2; D unclear. Trimming took off 7 bases at V and 2 bases at J, with 5 bases between the two ends. CDR3 size: 12 residues. The germline gives CDR1 MNHEY, CDR2 SVGAGI. This CDR3 is CASTKNTGELFF. DNA for the CDR3: TGTGCCAGCACAAAAAACACCGGGGAGCTGTTTTTT.

In its sample, this clonotype was seen once. CDR3 sequence: CASSSVGQGNQPQHF. CDR3 in DNA: TGTGCCAGCAGCTCGGTCGGGCAGGGGAATCAGCCCCAGCATTTT. The chain combines TRBV7-8 with TRBJ1-5; D possibly corresponds to TRBD1 (6 bases). V lost 4 bases to trimming and J lost 4 bases, with 14 bases between them. CDR1 and CDR2 (germline): SGHVS, FQNEAQ. CDR3 length equals 15 residues.

This chain joins TRBV7-2 and TRBJ2-7; weak D call: TRBD2 (7 bases). Trimming removed 5 bases at V and 5 bases at J, with 16 bases between. The CDR3 has 14 amino acids. Germline-derived CDR1 and CDR2 are SGHTA and FQGNSA. The CDR3 here is CASSPVGGANEQYF. The CDR3, as DNA: TGTGCCAGCAGCCCAGTGGGGGGGGCGAACGAGCAGTACTTC. The whole variable domain, remainder taken from reference TRBV7-2 and TRBJ2-7, is GAGVSQSPSNKVTEKGKDVELRCDPISGHTALYWYRQSLGQGLEFLIYFQGNSAPDKSGLPSDRFSAERTGGSVSTLTIQRTQQEDSAVYLCASSPVGGANEQYFGPGTRLTVT.

The rearrangement uses TRBV20-1 and TRBJ2-7; TRBD1 is a possible D gene (5 bases). V was trimmed by 6 bases and J by 2 bases, leaving 20 bases between them. The CDR3 has 15 amino acids. Per the germline V gene, CDR1 is DFQATT and CDR2 is SNEGSKA (reference sequence). The CDR3 DNA is TGCAGTGCCAGTCCCGACAGCGCTAAGGCCTACGAGCAGTACTTC. This codes for CSASPDSAKAYEQYF.

This clonotype appeared once. The gene calls are TRBV11-3 and TRBJ2-1; TRBD2 matches at 9 bases. Trimming cost V 6 bases and J 6 bases; bases outside gene matches: 9. Germline CDR1 and CDR2: SGHNT and YENEEA. CDR3 size: 15 residues. The CDR3: CASSSSPGLANEQFF. CDR3 sequence (DNA): TGTGCCAGCAGTTCCTCCCCGGGACTAGCCAATGAGCAGTTCTTC. The whole variable domain, filled in from reference TRBV11-3 and TRBJ2-1, reads EAGVVQSPRYKIIEKKQPVAFWCNPISGHNTLYWYLQNLGQGPELLIRYENEEAVDDSQLPKDRFSAERLKGVDSTLKIQPAELGDSAVYLCASSSSPGLANEQFFGPGTRLTVL.

The chain uses TRBV15 and TRBJ2-7; D is possibly TRBD1 (6 bases). Germline CDR1 reads LNHNV; CDR2 reads YYDKDF (reference sequence). V was pared by 3 bases and J by 8 bases, with 14 bases between. CDR3 length: 13 residues. The chain's CDR3 is CATSREQGVKQYF. The CDR3 nucleotides read TGTGCCACCAGCAGGGAACAGGGTGTGAAGCAGTACTTC.

This clonotype was seen once. The rearrangement links TRBV20-1 to TRBJ1-2; 7 bases align to TRBD1. Germline V gene lookup returns CDR1 DFQATT and CDR2 SNEGSKA (reference sequence). The V segment lost 5 bases and the J segment 8 bases; nucleotides outside the gene matches: 20. This CDR3 has 16 residues. The CDR3 DNA reads TGCAGTGCTCGACCACCCGCGGGACAGCTAGAAGTAGGCTACACCTTC. Translated: CSARPPAGQLEVGYTF.

The chain employs TRBV12-3 or TRBV12-4 and TRBJ1-5; 11 bases line up with TRBD1. CDR3 length: 15 residues. V trimming: 5 bases; J trimming: 7 bases; junction bases outside the gene matches: 7. CDR3 coding DNA: TGTGCCAGCAGTGACCGGACAGGGGGCAGGCAGCCCCAGCATTTT. Amino acid sequence: CASSDRTGGRQPQHF.

The V and J genes are TRBV27 and TRBJ1-6; a weak D match, TRBD1 (6 bases). Trimming shortened V by 6 bases and J by 8 bases, and 11 bases separated the two germline ends. The CDR3 spans 13 residues. CDR1 is MNHEY, CDR2 SMNVEV, per germline (reference sequence). The CDR3 DNA follows: TGTGCCAGCAGACCCAGGGGTGATTCACCCCTCCACTTT. It is translated as CASRPRGDSPLHF.

The V gene is TRBV30, the J gene TRBJ2-1, with 9 nucleotides matching TRBD2. This CDR3 region has 14 residues. Germline values: CDR1 GTSNPN, CDR2 SVGIG (reference sequence). V lost 2 bases to trimming and J lost 7 bases; unmatched junction nucleotides: 6. In nucleotides, the CDR3 is TGTGCCTGGAGTCCCCTAGCGGGGCTAAATGAGCAGTTCTTC. Translating gives CAWSPLAGLNEQFF.

DNA of the CDR3: TGTGCCAGCGCGCGAACAGGCAGCACAGATACGCAGTATTTT. It encodes CASARTGSTDTQYF. The genes are TRBV6-5 and TRBJ2-3, with D perhaps matching TRBD1 (5 bases). In germline, CDR1 is MNHEY, CDR2 SVGAGI. Trimming cost V 8 bases and J 0 bases, with 12 bases left between them. The CDR3 has 14 residues.

The chain recombines TRBV20-1 with TRBJ2-1; possible D gene TRBD2, 6 bases. Germline V gives CDR1 DFQATT, CDR2 SNEGSKA (reference sequence). This CDR3 contains 16 residues. Trimming took off 2 bases at V and 0 bases at J, with 14 bases between the two ends. CDR3 in amino acids: CSARPPGGDSYNEQFF. In DNA, the CDR3 is TGCAGTGCTAGACCTCCGGGCGGGGACTCCTACAATGAGCAGTTCTTC.

The chain joins TRBV9 to TRBJ1-2, with 8 bases aligning to TRBD1. This CDR3 has 14 amino acids. CDR1 and CDR2 (germline): SGDLS, YYNGEE. V gave up 4 bases and J gave up 6 bases; unmatched junction bases: 8. The CDR3 is CASSSGDRGNGYTF. The CDR3 DNA sequence: TGTGCCAGCAGCTCCGGAGACAGGGGTAATGGCTACACCTTC. Full variable domain (rest looked up from reference TRBV9 and TRBJ1-2): DSGVTQTPKHLITATGQRVTLRCSPRSGDLSVYWYQQSLDQGLQFLIQYYNGEERAKGNILERFSAQQFPDLHSELNLSSLELGDSALYFCASSSGDRGNGYTFGSGTRLTVV.

This clonotype has only one observation. The chain employs TRBV20-1 and TRBJ1-5, with 8 bases that match TRBD1. In germline, CDR1 is DFQATT, CDR2 SNEGSKA (reference sequence). With 1 base clipped from V and 5 bases from J, the junction kept 10 bases outside the gene matches. CDR3 length: 16 residues. For the CDR3, the DNA is TGCAGTGCTAGAGGTCGGACAGGGCGGTCGGATCAGCCCCAGCATTTT. Its translation is CSARGRTGRSDQPQHF.

The rearrangement uses TRBV7-8 and TRBJ1-1; D unclear. Trimming removed 5 bases from V and 3 bases from J, with 10 bases in between. In germline, CDR1 is SGHVS, CDR2 FQNEAQ. The CDR3 has 13 amino acids. CDR3 sequence: CASSPSFDTEAFF. CDR3 DNA sequence: TGTGCCAGCAGCCCCTCCTTCGACACTGAAGCTTTCTTT.

The chain combines TRBV6-2 or TRBV6-3 with TRBJ2-1; D ambiguous. V lost 4 bases to trimming and J lost 1 base, with 14 bases between them. This CDR3 has 16 amino acids. Germline CDR1 is MNHEY and CDR2 is SVGEGT. The CDR3 nucleotides read TGTGCCAGCAGTTCCGACTCTTCGAGGTCCTACAATGAGCAGTTCTTC. Translating it yields CASSSDSSRSYNEQFF.

This chain uses TRBV20-1 with TRBJ1-2; D unresolved. The germline V gene encodes CDR1 DFQATT and CDR2 SNEGSKA (reference sequence). V lost 3 bases and J 4 bases, leaving 18 bases between the germline ends. This CDR3 spans 15 amino acids. CDR3 in amino acids: CSASPGITAGYGYTF. The CDR3 DNA follows: TGCAGTGCTAGTCCTGGTATTACCGCGGGCTATGGCTACACCTTC.

The chain has TRBV5-1 and TRBJ2-7, with 7 positions matching TRBD2. With V trimmed by 6 bases and J by 2 bases, 8 bases remained unmatched. Germline V lookup: CDR1 SGHRS, CDR2 YFSETQ. The CDR3 has 14 residues. For the CDR3, the DNA is TGCGCCAGCACGGTGGGGGGGTCCACCTACGAGCAGTACTTC. Translated, it gives CASTVGGSTYEQYF.

V is TRBV29-1 and J is TRBJ2-5; D is unclear. With 2 bases removed from V and 3 bases from J, the gap between germline ends came to 7 bases. CDR1 is SQVTM and CDR2 is ANQGSEA in the germline V gene. The CDR3 is 12 residues long. CDR3 coding DNA: TGCAGCGTTGAATTAAGGGAAGAGACCCAGTACTTC. This sequence encodes CSVELREETQYF.

The gene calls are TRBV20-1 and TRBJ1-1; TRBD1 is a possible D gene (5 bases). This CDR3 has 14 amino acids. Germline V lookup: CDR1 DFQATT, CDR2 SNEGSKA (reference sequence). Trimming cost V 3 bases and J 1 base, with 12 bases left between them. CDR3: CSASSPGRNTEAFF. CDR3 in DNA: TGCAGTGCTAGTTCGCCAGGGAGGAACACTGAAGCTTTCTTT.

The chain uses TRBV28 and TRBJ2-7; D unresolved. CDR1 is MDHEN and CDR2 is SYDVKM in the germline V gene. The CDR3 loop spans 11 amino acids. The V end lost 5 bases, the J end lost 5 bases, and 7 bases lay between the germline ends. CDR3 amino acids: CASSLYHEQYF. Written as DNA, the CDR3 is TGTGCCAGCAGTCTTTACCACGAGCAGTACTTC.

The chain is built from TRBV28 and TRBJ1-5; maybe TRBD1 (6 bases). The CDR3 totals 15 residues. Germline assignment: CDR1 MDHEN and CDR2 SYDVKM. V was cut by 5 bases and J by 1 base, with 12 bases left in between. CDR3 bases: TGTGCCAGCAGTCCCGGGACACCAAGCAATCAGCCCCAGCATTTT. Amino acids: CASSPGTPSNQPQHF.